This T cell receptor (beta chain) comes out of a study of blood T cell repertoires in COVID-19. On the study more broadly: Some COVID-19 samples were acute and others convalescent; all came from the United States, Italy and Spain. The cDNA or gDNA used as material had been derived from T cells, B-cell-depleted T cells, or PBMCs.

In the original processing: The assay estimated nucleated cells by amplifying reference gene primers. Data came from immunoSEQ multiplex PCR; TCRdb stores just in-frame clones and leaves some out. The DNA gave D and trimming, while V, J and clone size come from that table. This sample yields roughly 80,000 clones, of which roughly 78% are seen a single time; 21% belongs to the top ten. The germline gives CDR1 MNHEY, CDR2 SMNVEV (reference sequence). This CDR3 is 16 amino acids long. The V and J ends lost 2 bases and 5 bases, in that order; junction bases with no gene match: 8. Material for sequencing was peripheral blood. This sequence was found in a human donor in a cohort sampled during active COVID-19. The chain combines TRBV27 with TRBJ1-5; 8 bases line up with TRBD1. The CDR3 reads CASSLIGQGEDQPQHF. DNA of the CDR3: TGTGCCAGCAGTTTAATTGGACAGGGAGAGGATCAGCCCCAGCATTTT.